These T cell receptor beta chains were read from a single sample in a study of blood T cell repertoires in COVID-19. The table came from immunoSEQ multiplex PCR; TCRdb's copy has only in-frame clones and leaves some out. The sample records some 190,000 clones, around 85% being singletons. Input material: peripheral blood. The receptors stem from a woman aged 60-75 years with acute or convalescent COVID-19. Each CDR3 is given with its conserved first and last residue. A D gene is named only where the DNA matches it firmly. Not every row has a clone size; where given, it reads once, few, many or a size class.

J gene: TRBJ1-3
D gene: -
V gene: TRBV18
CDR3 length: 12
clone size: -
CDR3 DNA: TGTGCCAGCTCACCGAGACAAGACACCATATATTTT
CDR3 protein: CASSPRQDTIYF

J gene: TRBJ1-2
D gene: TRBD1
V gene: TRBV28
CDR3 length: 12
clone size: once
CDR3 DNA: TGTGCCAGCACCGGACAGGGGGTTGGCTACACCTTC
CDR3 protein: CASTGQGVGYTF

J gene: TRBJ2-5
D gene: -
V gene: TRBV29-1
CDR3 length: 10
clone size: -
CDR3 DNA: TGCAGCGTCGGTATGGAGACCCAGTACTTC
CDR3 protein: CSVGMETQYF

J gene: TRBJ2-1
D gene: -
V gene: TRBV15
CDR3 length: 18
clone size: -
CDR3 DNA: TGTGCCACCAGCAGGGGGGGGAACCAGGGGAGCTCCTACAATGAGCAGTTCTTC
CDR3 protein: CATSRGGNQGSSYNEQFF

J gene: TRBJ1-1
D gene: TRBD1
V gene: TRBV7-3
CDR3 length: 15
clone size: -
CDR3 DNA: TGTGCCAGCAGCCTAGGGACAGGGTTCGGCACTGAAGCTTTCTTT
CDR3 protein: CASSLGTGFGTEAFF

J gene: TRBJ1-2
D gene: -
V gene: TRBV30
CDR3 length: 12
clone size: once
CDR3 DNA: TGTGCCTGGGTCAATGGTGCGAATGGCTACACCTTC
CDR3 protein: CAWVNGANGYTF

J gene: TRBJ2-1
D gene: TRBD1
V gene: TRBV7-3
CDR3 length: 13
clone size: -
CDR3 DNA: TGTGCCAGCAGCCACGGACAGGACAATGAGCAGTTCTTC
CDR3 protein: CASSHGQDNEQFF

J gene: TRBJ1-1
D gene: -
V gene: TRBV15
CDR3 length: 15
clone size: -
CDR3 DNA: TGTGCCACCAGCAGAGAGATCTCTATTAACACTGAAGCTTTCTTT
CDR3 protein: CATSREISINTEAFF

J gene: TRBJ2-1
D gene: -
V gene: TRBV5-1
CDR3 length: 15
clone size: -
CDR3 DNA: TGCGCCAGCAGCAGTAGCGGAGGAAGCTACAATGAGCAGTTCTTC
CDR3 protein: CASSSSGGSYNEQFF

J gene: TRBJ1-1
D gene: -
V gene: TRBV5-1
CDR3 length: 15
clone size: -
CDR3 DNA: TGCGCCAGCAGCTTGATGGGGGAGGGAAAAACTGAAGCTTTCTTT
CDR3 protein: CASSLMGEGKTEAFF

J gene: TRBJ2-3
D gene: -
V gene: TRBV9
CDR3 length: 16
clone size: -
CDR3 DNA: TGTGCCAGCAGCGTAGCGGCAGGGCTGGGGACAGATACGCAGTATTTT
CDR3 protein: CASSVAAGLGTDTQYF

J gene: TRBJ1-3
D gene: -
V gene: TRBV6-5
CDR3 length: 13
clone size: -
CDR3 DNA: TGTGCCAGCAGGGGACATCTTGGAAACACCATATATTTT
CDR3 protein: CASRGHLGNTIYF

J gene: TRBJ1-3
D gene: TRBD1
V gene: TRBV4-1
CDR3 length: 17
clone size: -
CDR3 DNA: TGCGCCAGCAGCCGTTACGGGGACAGGGATTCCGGAAACACCATATATTTT
CDR3 protein: CASSRYGDRDSGNTIYF

J gene: TRBJ2-1
D gene: -
V gene: TRBV5-4
CDR3 length: 13
clone size: -
CDR3 DNA: TGTGCCAGCAGCCCCGGGGGTGAGGAGGAGCAGTTCTTC
CDR3 protein: CASSPGGEEEQFF

J gene: TRBJ1-2
D gene: -
V gene: TRBV7-2
CDR3 length: 14
clone size: -
CDR3 DNA: TGTGCCAGCAGCTCTTTGGGGGCCAACTATGGCTACACCTTC
CDR3 protein: CASSSLGANYGYTF

J gene: TRBJ1-4
D gene: -
V gene: TRBV3-1/TRBV3-2
CDR3 length: 14
clone size: -
CDR3 DNA: TGTGCCAGCAGCCAAAACAGGGTTGGTGAAAAACTGTTTTTT
CDR3 protein: CASSQNRVGEKLFF

J gene: TRBJ2-6
D gene: TRBD1
V gene: TRBV2
CDR3 length: 18
clone size: -
CDR3 DNA: TGTGCCAGCGCAAACACCGGGACAGGGGGAACTGGGGCCAACGTCCTGACTTTC
CDR3 protein: CASANTGTGGTGANVLTF

J gene: TRBJ1-3
D gene: -
V gene: TRBV9
CDR3 length: 14
clone size: -
CDR3 DNA: TGTGCCAGCAGCACTACAGGGTCTGGAAACACCATATATTTT
CDR3 protein: CASSTTGSGNTIYF

J gene: TRBJ2-2
D gene: -
V gene: TRBV5-1
CDR3 length: 16
clone size: -
CDR3 DNA: TGCGCCAGCAGCATCCTGACAGGGGAGGGCACCGGGGAGCTGTTTTTT
CDR3 protein: CASSILTGEGTGELFF

J gene: TRBJ2-7
D gene: TRBD1
V gene: TRBV5-1
CDR3 length: 15
clone size: -
CDR3 DNA: TGCGCCAGCAGCCTCCTAGGGACAGGAGCCTACGAGCAGTACTTC
CDR3 protein: CASSLLGTGAYEQYF

J gene: TRBJ1-4
D gene: TRBD1
V gene: TRBV29-1
CDR3 length: 12
clone size: -
CDR3 DNA: TGCAGCGTTGGCCAGGGGGGTGAAAAACTGTTTTTT
CDR3 protein: CSVGQGGEKLFF

J gene: TRBJ1-1
D gene: -
V gene: TRBV3-1/TRBV3-2
CDR3 length: 14
clone size: -
CDR3 DNA: TGTGCCAGCAGCCAACGGGGGACGAGCACTGAAGCTTTCTTT
CDR3 protein: CASSQRGTSTEAFF

J gene: TRBJ1-2
D gene: -
V gene: TRBV18
CDR3 length: 15
clone size: -
CDR3 DNA: TGTGCCAGCTCACCGTCGGGACTCACAAACTATGGCTACACCTTC
CDR3 protein: CASSPSGLTNYGYTF

J gene: TRBJ1-1
D gene: -
V gene: TRBV3-1/TRBV3-2
CDR3 length: 14
clone size: -
CDR3 DNA: TGTGCCAGCAGCCAAAAGATACAGGGTTCTGAAGCTTTCTTT
CDR3 protein: CASSQKIQGSEAFF

J gene: TRBJ1-5
D gene: -
V gene: TRBV6-5
CDR3 length: 14
clone size: -
CDR3 DNA: TGTGCCAGCAGTTCAGTAGCGGGCAATCAGCCCCAGCATTTT
CDR3 protein: CASSSVAGNQPQHF

J gene: TRBJ2-5
D gene: -
V gene: TRBV7-7
CDR3 length: 16
clone size: -
CDR3 DNA: TGTGCTAGCAGCTTAGTACAGGGAGGGCTTGGAGAGACCCAGTACTTC
CDR3 protein: CASSLVQGGLGETQYF

J gene: TRBJ2-1
D gene: TRBD2
V gene: TRBV6-2/TRBV6-3
CDR3 length: 17
clone size: many
CDR3 DNA: TGTGCCAGCAGTTACGAACTCCTGGCGGGAGGGGGGAATGAGCAGTTCTTC
CDR3 protein: CASSYELLAGGGNEQFF

J gene: TRBJ1-4
D gene: TRBD1
V gene: TRBV5-1
CDR3 length: 15
clone size: -
CDR3 DNA: TGCGCCAGCAGCATCCGGACAGGGGCTAATGAAAAACTGTTTTTT
CDR3 protein: CASSIRTGANEKLFF

J gene: TRBJ1-1
D gene: -
V gene: TRBV6-4
CDR3 length: 17
clone size: once
CDR3 DNA: TGTGCCAGCAGTGACTCGATCCAAGGCGGGAGATACACTGAAGCTTTCTTT
CDR3 protein: CASSDSIQGGRYTEAFF

J gene: TRBJ2-6
D gene: -
V gene: TRBV25-1
CDR3 length: 16
clone size: -
CDR3 DNA: TGTGCCAGCAGTGAAGGTAGATCCACTGGGGCCAACGTCCTGACTTTC
CDR3 protein: CASSEGRSTGANVLTF

J gene: TRBJ2-2
D gene: -
V gene: TRBV6-5
CDR3 length: 16
clone size: -
CDR3 DNA: TGTGCCAGCAGTTATTCCCGGGACTTCTTCGACGGGGAGCTGTTTTTT
CDR3 protein: CASSYSRDFFDGELFF

J gene: TRBJ1-1
D gene: TRBD1
V gene: TRBV5-1
CDR3 length: 14
clone size: -
CDR3 DNA: TGCGCCAGCAGCTTGAGGGGACAGGGCTCTGAAGCTTTCTTT
CDR3 protein: CASSLRGQGSEAFF

J gene: TRBJ2-1
D gene: TRBD1
V gene: TRBV27
CDR3 length: 14
clone size: -
CDR3 DNA: TGTGCCAGCAGTTTAGGGACAGGGTACAATGAGCAGTTCTTC
CDR3 protein: CASSLGTGYNEQFF

J gene: TRBJ2-1
D gene: -
V gene: TRBV2
CDR3 length: 12
clone size: once
CDR3 DNA: TGTGCCAGCAGTGAACAGTACAATGAGCAGTTCTTC
CDR3 protein: CASSEQYNEQFF

J gene: TRBJ1-1
D gene: TRBD1
V gene: TRBV24-1
CDR3 length: 13
clone size: -
CDR3 DNA: TGTGCCACCAGTGACGACAGGGAGGCTGAAGCTTTCTTT
CDR3 protein: CATSDDREAEAFF

J gene: TRBJ1-4
D gene: -
V gene: TRBV6-5
CDR3 length: 15
clone size: -
CDR3 DNA: TGTGCCAGCAGTTCCGCGGGGGGGAGGGGTGAAAAACTGTTTTTT
CDR3 protein: CASSSAGGRGEKLFF

J gene: TRBJ2-3
D gene: -
V gene: TRBV6-6
CDR3 length: 14
clone size: few
CDR3 DNA: TGTGCCAGCAGTTACTCGAGGCCCTCAGATACGCAGTATTTT
CDR3 protein: CASSYSRPSDTQYF